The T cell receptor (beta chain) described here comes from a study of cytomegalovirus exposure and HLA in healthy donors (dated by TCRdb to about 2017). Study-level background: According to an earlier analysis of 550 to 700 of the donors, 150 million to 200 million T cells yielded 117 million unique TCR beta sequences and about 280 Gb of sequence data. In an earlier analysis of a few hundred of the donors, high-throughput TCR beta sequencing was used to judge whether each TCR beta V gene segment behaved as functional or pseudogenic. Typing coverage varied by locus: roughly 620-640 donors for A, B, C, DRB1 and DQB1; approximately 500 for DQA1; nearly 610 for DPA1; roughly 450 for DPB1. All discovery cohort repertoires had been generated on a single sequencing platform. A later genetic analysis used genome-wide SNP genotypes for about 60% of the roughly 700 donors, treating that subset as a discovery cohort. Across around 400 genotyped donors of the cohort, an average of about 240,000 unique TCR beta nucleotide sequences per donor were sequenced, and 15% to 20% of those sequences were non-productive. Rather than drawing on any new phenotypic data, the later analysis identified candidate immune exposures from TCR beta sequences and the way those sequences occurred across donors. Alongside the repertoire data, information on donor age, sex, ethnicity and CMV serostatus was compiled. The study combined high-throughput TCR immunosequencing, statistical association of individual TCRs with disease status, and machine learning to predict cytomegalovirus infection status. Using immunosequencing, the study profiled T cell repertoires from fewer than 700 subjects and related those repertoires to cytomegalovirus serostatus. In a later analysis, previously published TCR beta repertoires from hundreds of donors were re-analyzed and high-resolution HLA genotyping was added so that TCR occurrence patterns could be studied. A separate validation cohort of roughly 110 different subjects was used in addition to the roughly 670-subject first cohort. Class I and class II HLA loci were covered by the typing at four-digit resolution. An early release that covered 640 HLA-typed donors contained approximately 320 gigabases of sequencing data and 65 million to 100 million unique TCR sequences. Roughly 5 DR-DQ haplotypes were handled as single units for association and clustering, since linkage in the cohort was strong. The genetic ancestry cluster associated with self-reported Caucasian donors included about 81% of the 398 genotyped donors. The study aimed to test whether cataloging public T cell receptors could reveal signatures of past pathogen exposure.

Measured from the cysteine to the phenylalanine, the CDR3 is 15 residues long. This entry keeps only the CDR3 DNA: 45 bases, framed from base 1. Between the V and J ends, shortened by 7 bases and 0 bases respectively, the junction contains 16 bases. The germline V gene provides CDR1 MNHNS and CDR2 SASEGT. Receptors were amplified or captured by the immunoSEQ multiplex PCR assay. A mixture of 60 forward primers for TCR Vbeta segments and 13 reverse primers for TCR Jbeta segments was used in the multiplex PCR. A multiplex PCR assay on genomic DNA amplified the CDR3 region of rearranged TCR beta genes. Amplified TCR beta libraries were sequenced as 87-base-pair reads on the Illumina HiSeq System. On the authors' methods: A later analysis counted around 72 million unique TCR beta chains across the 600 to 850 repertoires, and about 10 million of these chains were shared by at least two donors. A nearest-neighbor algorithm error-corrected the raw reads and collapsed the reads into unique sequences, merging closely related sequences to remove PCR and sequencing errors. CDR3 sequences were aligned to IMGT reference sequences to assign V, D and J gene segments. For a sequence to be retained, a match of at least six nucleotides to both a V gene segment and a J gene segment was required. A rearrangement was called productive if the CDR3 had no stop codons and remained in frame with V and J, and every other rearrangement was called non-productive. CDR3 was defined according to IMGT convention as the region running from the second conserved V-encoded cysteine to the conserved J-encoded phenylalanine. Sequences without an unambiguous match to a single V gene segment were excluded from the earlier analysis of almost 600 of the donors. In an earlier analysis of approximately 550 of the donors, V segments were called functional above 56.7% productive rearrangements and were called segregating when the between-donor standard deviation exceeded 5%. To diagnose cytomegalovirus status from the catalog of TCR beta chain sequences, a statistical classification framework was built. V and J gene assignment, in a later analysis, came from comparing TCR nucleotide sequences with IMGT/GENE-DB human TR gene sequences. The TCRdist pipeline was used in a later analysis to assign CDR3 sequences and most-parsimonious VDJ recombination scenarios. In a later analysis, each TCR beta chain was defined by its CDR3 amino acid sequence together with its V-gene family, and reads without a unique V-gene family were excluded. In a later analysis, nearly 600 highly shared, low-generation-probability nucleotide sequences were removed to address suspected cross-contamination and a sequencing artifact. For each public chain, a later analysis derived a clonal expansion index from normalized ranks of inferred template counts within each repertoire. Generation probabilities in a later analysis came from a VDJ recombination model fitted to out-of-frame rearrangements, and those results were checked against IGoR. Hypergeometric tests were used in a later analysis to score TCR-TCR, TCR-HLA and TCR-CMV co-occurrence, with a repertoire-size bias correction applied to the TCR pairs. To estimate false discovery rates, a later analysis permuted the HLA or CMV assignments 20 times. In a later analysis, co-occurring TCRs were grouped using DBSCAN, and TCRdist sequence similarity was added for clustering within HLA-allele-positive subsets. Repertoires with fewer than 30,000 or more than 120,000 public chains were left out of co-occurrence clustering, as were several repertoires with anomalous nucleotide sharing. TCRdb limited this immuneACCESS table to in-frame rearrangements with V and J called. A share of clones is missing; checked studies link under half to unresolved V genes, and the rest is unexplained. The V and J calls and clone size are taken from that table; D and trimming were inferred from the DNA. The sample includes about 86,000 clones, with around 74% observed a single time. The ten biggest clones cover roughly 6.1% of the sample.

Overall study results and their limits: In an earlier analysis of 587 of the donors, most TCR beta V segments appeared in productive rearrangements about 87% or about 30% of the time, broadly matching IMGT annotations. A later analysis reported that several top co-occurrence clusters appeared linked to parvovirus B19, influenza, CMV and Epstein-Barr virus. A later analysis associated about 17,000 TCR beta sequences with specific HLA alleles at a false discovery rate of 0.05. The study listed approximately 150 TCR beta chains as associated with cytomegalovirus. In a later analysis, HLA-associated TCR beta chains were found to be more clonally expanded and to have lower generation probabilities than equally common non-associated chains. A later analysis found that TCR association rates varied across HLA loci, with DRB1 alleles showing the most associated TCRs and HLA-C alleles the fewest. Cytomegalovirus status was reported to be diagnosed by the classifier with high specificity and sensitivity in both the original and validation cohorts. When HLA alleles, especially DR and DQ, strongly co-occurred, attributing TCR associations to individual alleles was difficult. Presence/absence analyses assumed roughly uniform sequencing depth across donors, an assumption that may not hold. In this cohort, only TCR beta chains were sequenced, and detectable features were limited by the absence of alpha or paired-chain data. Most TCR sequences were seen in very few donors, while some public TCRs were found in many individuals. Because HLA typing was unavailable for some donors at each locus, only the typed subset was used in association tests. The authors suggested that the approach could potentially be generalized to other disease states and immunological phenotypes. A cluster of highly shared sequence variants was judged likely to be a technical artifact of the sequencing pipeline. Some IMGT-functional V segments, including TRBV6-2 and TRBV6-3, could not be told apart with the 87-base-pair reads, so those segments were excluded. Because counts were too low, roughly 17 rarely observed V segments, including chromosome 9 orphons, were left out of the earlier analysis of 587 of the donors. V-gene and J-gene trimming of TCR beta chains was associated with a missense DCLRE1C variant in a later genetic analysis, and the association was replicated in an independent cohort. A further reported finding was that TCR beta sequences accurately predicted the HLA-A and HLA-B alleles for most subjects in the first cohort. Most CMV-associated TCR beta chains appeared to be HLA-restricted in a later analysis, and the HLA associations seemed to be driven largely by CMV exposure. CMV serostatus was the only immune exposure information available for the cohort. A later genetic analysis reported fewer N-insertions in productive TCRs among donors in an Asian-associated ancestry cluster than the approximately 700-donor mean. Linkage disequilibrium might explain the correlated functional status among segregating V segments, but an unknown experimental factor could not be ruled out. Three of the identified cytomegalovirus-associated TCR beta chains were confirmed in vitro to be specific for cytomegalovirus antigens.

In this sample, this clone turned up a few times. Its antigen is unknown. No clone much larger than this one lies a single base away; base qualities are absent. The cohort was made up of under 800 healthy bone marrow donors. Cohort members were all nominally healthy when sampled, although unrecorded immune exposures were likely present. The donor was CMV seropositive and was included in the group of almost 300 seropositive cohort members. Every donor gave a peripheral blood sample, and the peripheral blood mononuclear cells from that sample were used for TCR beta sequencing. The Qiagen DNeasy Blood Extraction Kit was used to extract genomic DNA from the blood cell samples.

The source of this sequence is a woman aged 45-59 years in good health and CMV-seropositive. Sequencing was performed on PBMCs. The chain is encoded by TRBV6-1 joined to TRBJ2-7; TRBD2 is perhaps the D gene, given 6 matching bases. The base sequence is TGTGCCAGCACCGAGGTCTGGCGGGGCTCCTACGAGCAGTACTTC. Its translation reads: CASTEVWRGSYEQYF.